One sample yielded the 15 T cell receptor beta chains listed below, sequenced in a study of neurological immune-mediated disorders. TCRdb ran MiXCR on the 5' RACE reads and lists one entry per CDR3 protein. The repertoire holds around 46,000 distinct CDR3 sequences, more than 20% seen once, with 20% to 30% in the top ten. Sequenced sample: PBMCs. The receptor set was obtained from a woman aged 70-85 years in good health.

This clonotype was counted between two and nine times. CDR3 sequence reads: CASSQGGSGNEQFF. The CDR3 coding sequence is TGTGCCAGCAGCCAGGGCGGGAGCGGTAATGAGCAGTTCTTC. The rearrangement uses TRBV3-1 and TRBJ2-1; 7 positions agree with TRBD2. J lost 7 bases, V lost 3 bases, and 6 bases had no gene match. Germline CDR1 is LGHDT and CDR2 is YNNKEL (reference sequence). The CDR3 is made up of 14 amino acids.

Many counts were recorded for this clonotype. The chain has TRBV4-3 and TRBJ1-6; unclear D gene. The CDR3 length is 14 residues. The V gene lost 4 bases and the J gene lost 4 bases, with 8 bases spanning the gap. Germline CDR1 and CDR2: LGHNA and YSLEER. The CDR3 bases are TGCGCCAGCAGCCTGGTCGGGTATAATTCACCCCTCCACTTT. Its translation: CASSLVGYNSPLHF.

This clonotype was seen many times. The genes are TRBV12-3 or TRBV12-4 and TRBJ1-1; maybe TRBD1 (6 bases). There are 17 residues in the CDR3. Trimming cost V 2 bases and J 3 bases, with 19 bases left between them. Written as DNA, the CDR3 is TGTGCCAGCAGTTTAAGGCAGGGGAGGAGTACGGACACTGAAGCTTTCTTT. Translated: CASSLRQGRSTDTEAFF.

A note on this clonotype: Just one base apart from a much larger clone, this may be a read error. The genes are TRBV9 and TRBJ2-2; D remains unclear. V was shortened by 3 bases and J by 2 bases, with 11 bases between the two germline ends. The CDR3 runs to 15 residues. Germline assignment: CDR1 SGDLS and CDR2 YYNGEE. The CDR3 DNA reads TGTGCCAGCAGCGAGACACGAGCTAACACCGGGGAGCTGTTTTTT. Its protein is CASSETRANTGELFF.

This clonotype occurred many times. V usage is TRBV20-1 and J usage is TRBJ2-1; D perhaps matches TRBD2 (5 bases). The V end was cut by 6 bases, the J end by 0 bases, with 21 bases between. The CDR3 spans 17 residues. Germline-derived CDR1 and CDR2 are DFQATT and SNEGSKA (reference sequence). CDR3 sequence reads: CSANNLSPGSSYNEQFF. DNA of the CDR3: TGCAGTGCGAACAATCTCAGCCCGGGGAGCTCCTACAATGAGCAGTTCTTC.

This clonotype was recorded at least ten times. The junction and the germline gene differ at one end; a read error may be behind it. The J gene is TRBJ2-5, the V gene TRBV7-2; 11 nucleotides agree with TRBD2. Germline CDR1 reads SGHTA; CDR2 reads FQGNSA. The CDR3 length is 15 residues. The CDR3 is CASSRSGGDQQTQYF. The DNA for the CDR3 is TGTGCCAGCAGCCGTAGCGGGGGGGACCAACAGACCCAGTACTTC.

The chain employs TRBV7-2 and TRBJ2-6, with TRBD1 matching 11 bases. The ends lost 4 bases at V and 1 base at J; junction bases unmatched: 9. The V gene's germline CDR1 is SGHTA and CDR2 FQGNSA. The CDR3 totals 19 residues. In nucleotides, the CDR3 is TGTGCCAGCAGCTCGAGGACAGGGGGCCTAGGATCTGGGGCCAACGTCCTGACTTTC. Protein: CASSSRTGGLGSGANVLTF.

This chain uses TRBV7-8 with TRBJ1-2, with TRBD1 matching over 7 bases. From germline, CDR1 is SGHVS and CDR2 FQNEAQ. The junction had 10 bases not matched to a gene; V was cut back by 5 bases and J by 4 bases. CDR3 size: 15 residues. Here the CDR3 DNA reads TGTGCCAGCAGCGCGGAAGACAGGGAAGTCTATGGCTACACCTTC. Its translation is CASSAEDREVYGYTF.

The CDR3: CASRGQAGELFF. CDR3 coding DNA: TGCGCCAGCAGGGGGCAAGCCGGGGAGCTGTTTTTT. J is TRBJ2-2 and V is TRBV5-1, with D perhaps matching TRBD1 (5 bases). This CDR3 comprises 12 residues. Germline V gene lookup returns CDR1 SGHRS and CDR2 YFSETQ. V lost 5 bases and J lost 6, with 8 bases in between. The whole variable domain, filled in from reference TRBV5-1 and TRBJ2-2, reads KAGVTQTPRYLIKTRGQQVTLSCSPISGHRSVSWYQQTPGQGLQFLFEYFSETQRNKGNFPGRFSGRQFSNSRSEMNVSTLELGDSALYLCASRGQAGELFFGEGSRLTVL.

The table lists this clonotype with many counts. This rearrangement joins TRBV5-1 to TRBJ1-4, with TRBD1 matching 10 bases. CDR3 length: 16 residues. With V trimmed by 6 bases and J by 3 bases, 8 bases remained unmatched. CDR1 and CDR2 from the germline V gene are SGHRS and YFSETQ. CDR3 DNA: TGCGCCAGCACCAGACAGGGGGCAGGAGCTAATGAAAAACTGTTTTTT. It specifies CASTRQGAGANEKLFF.

This clonotype was observed many times. The chain carries TRBV5-5 and TRBJ2-5, with 8 positions matching TRBD1. Looked up from germline, CDR1 is SGHKS and CDR2 is YYEKEE (reference sequence). V lost 2 bases, J lost 5 bases, and 11 bases stayed unmatched. The length of the CDR3 is 16 residues. The DNA for the CDR3 is TGTGCCAGCAGCTTACCCGGACAGGGAGGTCGGGAGACCCAGTACTTC. Translating it yields CASSLPGQGGRETQYF.

This clonotype came up many times. The chain couples TRBV5-1 to TRBJ2-5, with 7 bases matching TRBD1. Trimming removed 4 bases from V and 5 bases from J; junction bases left unmatched: 20. From germline, CDR1 is SGHRS and CDR2 YFSETQ. The CDR3 is 18 amino acids. The CDR3 protein is CASSQAPGTALSGETQYF. DNA of the CDR3: TGCGCCAGCAGCCAGGCCCCTGGGACAGCTTTGTCGGGTGAGACCCAGTACTTC.

There are many counts of this clonotype. This chain links TRBV18 with TRBJ2-3, with D possibly being TRBD1 (5 bases). V lost 6 bases, J lost 5 bases, and 15 bases lay in between. This CDR3 has 14 amino acids. Looked up from germline, CDR1 is KGHSH and CDR2 is LQKENI. The chain's CDR3 is CASSRYKTGDTQYF. The CDR3 DNA reads TGTGCCAGCTCCCGCTACAAAACAGGAGATACGCAGTATTTT. The full variable domain, with the rest looked up from reference TRBV18 and TRBJ2-3, is NAGVMQNPRHLVRRRGQEARLRCSPMKGHSHVYWYRQLPEEGLKFMVYLQKENIIDESGMPKERFSAEFPKEGPSILRIQQVVRGDSAAYFCASSRYKTGDTQYFGPGTRLTVL.

The chain couples TRBV5-1 to TRBJ2-1, with D hard to call. The CDR3 runs 14 residues. Trimming stripped 5 bases from V and 0 bases from J, with 9 bases between. Germline V lookup: CDR1 SGHRS, CDR2 YFSETQ. CDR3 in amino acids: CASRLQYSYNEQFF. As DNA, the CDR3 is TGCGCCAGCAGGCTACAGTACTCCTACAATGAGCAGTTCTTC.

This clonotype was counted a few times. The DNA for the CDR3 is TGTGCCAGCAGCTTATTGGGGGGCTATGGCACCGGGGAGCTGTTTTTT. This sequence encodes CASSLLGGYGTGELFF. V usage is TRBV7-7 and J usage is TRBJ2-2; the D call may be TRBD1 or TRBD2 (6 bases each). The germline gives CDR1 SSHAT, CDR2 FNYEAQ (reference sequence). Trimming took 2 bases from V and 4 from J, leaving 14 bases between them. The CDR3 contains 16 residues.